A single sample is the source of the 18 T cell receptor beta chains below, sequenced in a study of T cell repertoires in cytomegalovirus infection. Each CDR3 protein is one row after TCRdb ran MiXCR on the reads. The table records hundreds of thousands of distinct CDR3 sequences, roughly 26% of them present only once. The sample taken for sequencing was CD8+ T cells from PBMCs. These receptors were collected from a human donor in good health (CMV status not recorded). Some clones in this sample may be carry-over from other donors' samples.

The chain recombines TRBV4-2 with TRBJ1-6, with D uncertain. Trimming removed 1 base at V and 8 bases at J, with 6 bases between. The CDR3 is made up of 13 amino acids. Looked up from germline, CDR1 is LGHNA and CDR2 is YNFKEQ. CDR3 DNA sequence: TGTGCCAGCAGCCAAGCCACAGATTCACCCCTCCACTTT. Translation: CASSQATDSPLHF.

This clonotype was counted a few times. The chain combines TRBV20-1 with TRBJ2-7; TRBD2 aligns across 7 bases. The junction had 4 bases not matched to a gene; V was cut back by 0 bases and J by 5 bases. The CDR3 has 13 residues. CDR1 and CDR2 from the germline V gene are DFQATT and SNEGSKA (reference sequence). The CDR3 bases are TGCAGTGCTAGAGAAAGACTAGCCGACGAGCAGTACGTC. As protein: CSARERLADEQYV.

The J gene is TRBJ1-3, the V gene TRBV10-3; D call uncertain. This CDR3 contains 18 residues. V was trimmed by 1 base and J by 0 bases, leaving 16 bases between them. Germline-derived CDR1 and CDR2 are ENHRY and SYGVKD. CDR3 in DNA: TGTGCCATCAGTGAGTTTACTACCGGGATCACCTCTGGAAACACCATATATTTT. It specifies CAISEFTTGITSGNTIYF.

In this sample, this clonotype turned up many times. CDR3 nucleotides: TGTGCCAGCAGCTTGGGGGGGGCTAATGAGCAGTTCTTC. Translating gives CASSLGGANEQFF. This chain links TRBV7-9 with TRBJ2-1; the D gene is possibly TRBD2 (7 bases). There are 13 residues in the CDR3. The germline V and J ends were trimmed by 3 bases and 7 bases, with 10 bases remaining between them. The germline CDR1 and CDR2 sequences are SEHNR and FQNEAQ (reference sequence). Drawing the rest from reference TRBV7-9 and TRBJ2-1, the complete variable domain is DTGVSQNPRHKITKRGQNVTFRCDPISEHNRLYWYRQTLGQGPEFLTYFQNEAQLEKSRLLSDRFSAERPKGSFSTLEIQRTEQGDSAMYLCASSLGGANEQFFGPGTRLTVL.

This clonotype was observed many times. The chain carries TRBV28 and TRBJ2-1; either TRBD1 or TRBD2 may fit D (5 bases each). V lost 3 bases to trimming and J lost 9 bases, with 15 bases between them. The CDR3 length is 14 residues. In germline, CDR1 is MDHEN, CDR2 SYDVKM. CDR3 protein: CASSFALTGTEQFF. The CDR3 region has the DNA TGTGCCAGCAGTTTCGCCCTAACGGGGACTGAGCAGTTCTTC.

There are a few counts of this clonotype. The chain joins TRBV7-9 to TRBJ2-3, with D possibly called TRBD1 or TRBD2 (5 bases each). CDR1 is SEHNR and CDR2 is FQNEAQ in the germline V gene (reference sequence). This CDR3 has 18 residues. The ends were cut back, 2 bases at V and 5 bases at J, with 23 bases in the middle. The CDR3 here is CASSLFSRMGEFVDTQYF. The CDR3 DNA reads TGTGCCAGCAGCTTATTTTCCCGGATGGGGGAATTTGTAGATACGCAGTATTTT.

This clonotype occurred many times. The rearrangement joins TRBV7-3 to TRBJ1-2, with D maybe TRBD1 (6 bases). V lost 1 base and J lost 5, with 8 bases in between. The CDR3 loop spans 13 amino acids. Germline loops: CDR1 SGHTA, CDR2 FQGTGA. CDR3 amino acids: CASSLRGQYGYTF. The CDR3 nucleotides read TGTGCCAGCAGCTTAAGAGGACAGTATGGCTACACCTTC.

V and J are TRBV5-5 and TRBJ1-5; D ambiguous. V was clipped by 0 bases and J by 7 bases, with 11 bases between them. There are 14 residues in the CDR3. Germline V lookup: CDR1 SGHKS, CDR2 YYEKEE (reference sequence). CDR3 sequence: CASSLVWLGQPQHF. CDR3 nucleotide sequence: TGTGCCAGCAGCTTGGTTTGGCTCGGGCAGCCCCAGCATTTT.

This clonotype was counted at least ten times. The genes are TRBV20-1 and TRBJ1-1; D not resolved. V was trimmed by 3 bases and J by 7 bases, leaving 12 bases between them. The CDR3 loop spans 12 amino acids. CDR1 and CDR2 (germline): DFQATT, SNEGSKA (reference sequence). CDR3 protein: CSARDFYNEAFF. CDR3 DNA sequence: TGCAGTGCTAGGGACTTCTACAATGAAGCTTTCTTT.

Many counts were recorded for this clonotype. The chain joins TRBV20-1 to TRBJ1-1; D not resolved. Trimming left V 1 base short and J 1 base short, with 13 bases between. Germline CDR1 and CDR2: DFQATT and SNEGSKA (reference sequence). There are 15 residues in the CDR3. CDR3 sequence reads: CSARASMARNTEAFF. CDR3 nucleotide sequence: TGCAGTGCTAGAGCCAGCATGGCGCGGAACACTGAAGCTTTCTTT.

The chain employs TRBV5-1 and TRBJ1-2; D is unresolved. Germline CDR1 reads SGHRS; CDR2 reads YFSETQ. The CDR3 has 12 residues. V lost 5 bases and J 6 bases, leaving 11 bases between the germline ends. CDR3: CASSLSHNGYTF. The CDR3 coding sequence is TGCGCCAGCAGTTTAAGCCACAATGGCTACACCTTC.

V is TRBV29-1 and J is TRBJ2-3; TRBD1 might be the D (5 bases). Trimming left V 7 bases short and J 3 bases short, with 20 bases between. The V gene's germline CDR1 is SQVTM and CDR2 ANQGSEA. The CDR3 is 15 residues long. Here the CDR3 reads CSGDPGLGDTDTQYF. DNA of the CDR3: TGCAGCGGCGACCCGGGCCTAGGGGATACAGATACGCAGTATTTT.

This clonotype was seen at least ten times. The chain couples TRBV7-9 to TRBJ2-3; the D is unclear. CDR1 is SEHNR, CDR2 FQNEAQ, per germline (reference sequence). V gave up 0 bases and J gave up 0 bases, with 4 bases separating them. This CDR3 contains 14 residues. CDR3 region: CASSLAESTDTQYF. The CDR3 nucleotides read TGTGCCAGCAGCTTAGCGGAAAGCACAGATACGCAGTATTTT.

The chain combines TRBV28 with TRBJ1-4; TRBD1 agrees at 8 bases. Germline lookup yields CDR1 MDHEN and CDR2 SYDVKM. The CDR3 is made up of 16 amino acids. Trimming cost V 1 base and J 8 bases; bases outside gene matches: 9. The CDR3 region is CASSLFVGQGGEKLFF. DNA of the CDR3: TGTGCCAGCAGTTTATTTGTAGGACAGGGTGGCGAAAAACTGTTTTTT.

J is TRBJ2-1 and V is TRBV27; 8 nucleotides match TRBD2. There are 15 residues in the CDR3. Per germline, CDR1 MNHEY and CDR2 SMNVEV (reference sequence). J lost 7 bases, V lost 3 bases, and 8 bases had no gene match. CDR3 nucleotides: TGTGCCAGCAGTTTTGGCGGGGGGACACGGAATGAGCAGTTCTTC. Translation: CASSFGGGTRNEQFF.

The CDR3 sequence is CASSGTLDTQYF. The CDR3 DNA is TGTGCCAGCAGCGGCACTCTGGATACGCAGTATTTT. The rearrangement uses TRBV7-2 and TRBJ2-3; D remains unclear. V was cut by 5 bases and J by 6 bases, with 9 bases left in between. Germline V gene lookup returns CDR1 SGHTA and CDR2 FQGNSA. The CDR3 runs 12 residues. The variable domain in full, completed from reference TRBV7-2 and TRBJ2-3, reads GAGVSQSPSNKVTEKGKDVELRCDPISGHTALYWYRQSLGQGLEFLIYFQGNSAPDKSGLPSDRFSAERTGGSVSTLTIQRTQQEDSAVYLCASSGTLDTQYFGPGTRLTVL.

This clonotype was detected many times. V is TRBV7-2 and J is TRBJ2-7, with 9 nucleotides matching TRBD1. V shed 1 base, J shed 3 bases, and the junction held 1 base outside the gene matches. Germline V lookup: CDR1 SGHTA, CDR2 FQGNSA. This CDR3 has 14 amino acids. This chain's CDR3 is CASSLGDRVYEQYF. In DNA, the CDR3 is TGTGCCAGCAGCTTAGGGGACAGGGTCTACGAGCAGTACTTC.

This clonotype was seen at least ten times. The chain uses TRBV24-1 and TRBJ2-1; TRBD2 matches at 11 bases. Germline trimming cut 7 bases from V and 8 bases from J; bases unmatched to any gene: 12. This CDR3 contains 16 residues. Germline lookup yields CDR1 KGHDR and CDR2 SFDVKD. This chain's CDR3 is CATSLGTSGLMDEQFF. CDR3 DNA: TGTGCCACCAGCCTCGGGACTAGCGGTTTGATGGATGAGCAGTTCTTC.